The 6 T cell receptor beta chains given below trace back to one sample, sequenced in a study of spatial heterogeneity in lung cancer. Findings of the study overall: The number of expanded tumor alpha and beta chains correlated with mutation number.

No antigen has been assigned to these receptors. Time point noted: sample taken at primary tumor resection. One entry per CDR3 protein, called by TCRdb with MiXCR from the 5' RACE reads. The data show 8,000 or so distinct CDR3 sequences, 7% seen once. The starting material was lung tumor tissue, obtained at surgery. The origin of the receptors is a male donor with early-stage non-small cell lung cancer.

This clonotype is termed medium-sized. Here the CDR3 reads CASGLPPQGVNANEQFF. CDR3 DNA: TGTGCTAGTGGTTTGCCCCCCCAGGGGGTGAATGCCAATGAGCAGTTCTTC. The genes are TRBV12-5 and TRBJ2-1; TRBD1 agrees at 7 bases. The CDR3 covers 17 residues. Germline trimming cut 2 bases from V and 6 bases from J; bases unmatched to any gene: 13. CDR1 and CDR2 (germline): LGHNT, FRNRAP.

This clonotype is medium-sized within its sample. This chain links TRBV7-6 with TRBJ2-1; possibly TRBD2 for D (6 bases). Germline lookup yields CDR1 SGHVS and CDR2 FNYEAQ. The CDR3 sequence is 15 residues long. Trimming took 1 base from V and 6 from J, leaving 13 bases between them. The CDR3 DNA is TGTGCCAGCAGCTTAGAGGACTACCCCCCCAATGAGCAGTTCTTC. Protein sequence: CASSLEDYPPNEQFF.

This clonotype was seen ten or more times. The rearrangement uses TRBV5-1 and TRBJ1-4, with TRBD1 matching 7 bases. The CDR3 loop spans 13 amino acids. V lost 0 bases to trimming and J lost 7 bases; unmatched junction nucleotides: 0. Germline V gene sequence: CDR1 SGHRS, CDR2 YFSETQ. This CDR3 reads CASSLDRGEKLFF. The CDR3 DNA reads TGCGCCAGCAGCTTGGACAGGGGTGAAAAACTGTTTTTT.

Only a few counts were recorded for this clonotype. The J gene is TRBJ2-3, the V gene TRBV6-5, with a tentative D call TRBD2 (6 bases). CDR3 length: 15 residues. V lost 6 bases to trimming and J lost 0 bases, with 13 bases between them. CDR1 and CDR2 from the germline V gene are MNHEY and SVGAGI. The CDR3 bases are TGTGCCAGCAGGGAGTGGGGGACTAGCACAGATACGCAGTATTTT. This translates into CASREWGTSTDTQYF.

This clonotype was seen many times. The V and J genes are TRBV7-9 and TRBJ1-2; D gene ambiguous. The CDR3 spans 12 residues. V was clipped by 4 bases and J by 3 bases, with 6 bases between them. Germline CDR1 is SEHNR and CDR2 is FQNEAQ (reference sequence). The CDR3: CASSYGDYGYTF. The CDR3 DNA is TGTGCCAGCAGCTACGGGGACTATGGCTACACCTTC.

This clonotype is deemed medium-sized. The chain's CDR3 is CASVDSYNEQFF. In DNA form, the CDR3 reads TGTGCCAGCGTCGACTCCTACAATGAGCAGTTCTTC. The chain combines TRBV7-9 with TRBJ2-1; D call uncertain. Trimming removed 8 bases from V and 0 bases from J, with 5 bases in between. Germline values: CDR1 SEHNR, CDR2 FQNEAQ (reference sequence). CDR3 length equals 12 residues.